Listed here are 9 T cell receptor beta chains from one sample, sequenced in a study of blood T cell repertoires in COVID-19. TCRdb's table, derived via immunoSEQ multiplex PCR, lists solely in-frame clones and lacks some. The table includes 260,000 or so clones, around four fifths detected once. The sequencing sample was made of PBMCs or T cells enriched from blood (not recorded which). These receptors originate from a woman between 40 and 55 years old who had been exposed to COVID-19.

The chain has TRBV7-3 and TRBJ2-3; TRBD1 agrees at 9 bases. Germline V CDR1 and CDR2: SGHTA, FQGTGA. V was pared by 4 bases and J by 4 bases, with 6 bases of the junction left unmatched. The CDR3 contains 15 residues. Here the CDR3 reads CASSSPGQGSDTQYF. The DNA for the CDR3 is TGTGCCAGCAGCTCCCCGGGACAGGGATCAGATACGCAGTATTTT.

The chain recombines TRBV10-3 with TRBJ2-2; D is possibly TRBD2 (5 bases). This CDR3 has 14 residues. Trimming stripped 0 bases from V and 6 bases from J, with 8 bases between. The germline V gene encodes CDR1 ENHRY and CDR2 SYGVKD. The CDR3 DNA is TGTGCCATCAGTGAGTCGACGGGGTCCGGGGAGCTGTTTTTT. Translation gives CAISESTGSGELFF.

This clone was recorded many times. This chain connects TRBV9 to TRBJ2-2; 8 positions match TRBD1. Germline V gene sequence: CDR1 SGDLS, CDR2 YYNGEE. J was trimmed by 1 base and V by 2 bases; bases with no gene match: 4. The CDR3 extends over 16 amino acids. The CDR3 here is CASSVIGTGNTGELFF. In nucleotides, the CDR3 is TGTGCCAGCAGCGTTATCGGGACAGGGAACACCGGGGAGCTGTTTTTT.

This chain joins TRBV28 and TRBJ2-6, with D possibly TRBD1 on 6 matching bases. CDR1 MDHEN and CDR2 SYDVKM come from the germline V gene. Trimming took off 5 bases at V and 12 bases at J, with 17 bases between the two ends. CDR3 size: 14 residues. In nucleotides, the CDR3 is TGTGCCAGCAGTACACAGGGTATTGGGGCCGTCCTGACTTTC. Amino acids: CASSTQGIGAVLTF. Combining the CDR3 with reference TRBV28 and TRBJ2-6 gives the whole variable domain DVKVTQSSRYLVKRTGEKVFLECVQDMDHENMFWYRQDPGLGLRLIYFSYDVKMKEKGDIPEGYSVSREKKERFSLILESASTNQTSMYLCASSTQGIGAVLTFGAGSRLTVL.

The chain is built from TRBV24-1 and TRBJ2-5, with TRBD2 identical over 7 bases. Germline values: CDR1 KGHDR, CDR2 SFDVKD. The CDR3 runs 14 residues. V lost 2 bases and J lost 5; bases outside the gene matches: 4. The CDR3 here is CATSDSGGVETQYF. The CDR3 DNA reads as TGTGCCACCAGTGATTCGGGGGGAGTTGAGACCCAGTACTTC.

Remarks on this clone: The same CDR3 is also encoded by other DNA sequences in this sample. This chain links TRBV18 with TRBJ1-1; TRBD1 matches at 7 bases. With 6 bases clipped from V and 1 base from J, the junction kept 2 bases outside the gene matches. Germline-derived CDR1 and CDR2 are KGHSH and LQKENI. CDR3 length: 13 amino acids. This CDR3 is CASSGQKNTEAFF. DNA of the CDR3: TGTGCCAGCTCGGGACAGAAGAACACTGAAGCTTTCTTT.

V is TRBV6-4 and J is TRBJ1-2; 8 positions agree with TRBD1. The CDR3 runs 13 residues. Trimming cost V 5 bases and J 6 bases; bases outside gene matches: 5. Germline assignment: CDR1 MRHNA and CDR2 SNTAGT. The CDR3 DNA reads as TGTGCCAGCAGTCAGGGGGCTGGGGATGGCTACACCTTC. Protein sequence: CASSQGAGDGYTF.

This chain uses TRBV18 with TRBJ2-7, with 12 positions matching TRBD1. From germline, CDR1 is KGHSH and CDR2 LQKENI. The junction had 9 bases not matched to a gene; V was cut back by 3 bases and J by 3 bases. The CDR3 has 17 amino acids. CDR3 residues: CASSPGQGARGSYEQYF. CDR3 DNA sequence: TGTGCCAGCTCACCGGGACAGGGGGCTAGAGGCAGCTACGAGCAGTACTTC.

The V gene is TRBV6-5, the J gene TRBJ1-3, with D perhaps TRBD1 (6 bases). Trimming stripped 0 bases from V and 7 bases from J, with 10 bases between. CDR1 and CDR2 from the germline V gene are MNHEY and SVGAGI. CDR3 length equals 14 residues. CDR3 nucleotides: TGTGCCAGCAGTTACTCGGCAGGGGAGAACACCATATATTTT. It yields the protein CASSYSAGENTIYF.